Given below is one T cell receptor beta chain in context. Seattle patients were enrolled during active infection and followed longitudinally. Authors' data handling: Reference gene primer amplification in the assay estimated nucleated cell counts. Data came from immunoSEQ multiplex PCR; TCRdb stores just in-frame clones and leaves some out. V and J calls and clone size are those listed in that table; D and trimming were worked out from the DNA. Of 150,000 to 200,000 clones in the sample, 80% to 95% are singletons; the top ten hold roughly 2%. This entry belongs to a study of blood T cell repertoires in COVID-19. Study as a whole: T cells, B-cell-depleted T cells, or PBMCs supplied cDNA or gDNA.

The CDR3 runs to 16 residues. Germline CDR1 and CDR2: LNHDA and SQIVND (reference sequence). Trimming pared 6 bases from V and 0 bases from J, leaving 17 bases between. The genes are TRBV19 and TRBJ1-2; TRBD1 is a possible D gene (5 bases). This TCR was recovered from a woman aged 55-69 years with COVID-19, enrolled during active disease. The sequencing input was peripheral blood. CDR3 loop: CASSIGWKGTNYGYTF. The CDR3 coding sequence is TGTGCCAGTAGCATCGGGTGGAAGGGGACTAACTATGGCTACACCTTC.